Below are 17 T cell receptor beta chains sequenced from a single sample in a study of human versus mouse CDR3 diversity and MHC coevolution. TCRdb keeps only in-frame clones here, not all; method: immunoSEQ multiplex PCR. The sample records about 83,000 clones, 85% to 95% being singletons. The sample was naive CD4+ T cells from blood. Subset of the sample: CD45RO-negative CD62L-positive naive CD4 T cells. Receptor source: a person aged 30-70 years in good health.

The chain links TRBV28 to TRBJ2-1; the match to TRBD2 covers 7 bases. Trimming removed 3 bases from V and 4 bases from J; junction bases left unmatched: 9. The CDR3 is 16 residues long. CDR1 is MDHEN and CDR2 is SYDVKM in the germline V gene. CDR3 in amino acids: CASSFEFVGGYNEQFF. In nucleotides, the CDR3 is TGTGCCAGCAGTTTCGAGTTCGTGGGGGGGTACAATGAGCAGTTCTTC.

The chain carries TRBV6-1 and TRBJ1-1; unclear D gene. The length of the CDR3 is 14 residues. V lost 11 bases and J lost 0, with 16 bases in between. Germline V lookup: CDR1 MNHNS, CDR2 SASEGT. CDR3 residues: CAAGGRDMNTEAFF. The CDR3 nucleotides read TGTGCCGCCGGTGGCAGAGACATGAACACTGAAGCTTTCTTT.

The V gene is TRBV19, the J gene TRBJ1-6; 7 positions agree with TRBD1. This CDR3 has 15 amino acids. The trim removed 5 bases at V and 6 bases at J, leaving 7 bases unmatched. Per the germline V gene, CDR1 is LNHDA and CDR2 is SQIVND (reference sequence). The CDR3 DNA follows: TGTGCCAGTAGTGCTAGGGGGCTGAGTAATTCACCCCTCCACTTT. It specifies CASSARGLSNSPLHF. Together with reference TRBV19 and TRBJ1-6, the CDR3 gives the full variable domain: DGGITQSPKYLFRKEGQNVTLSCEQNLNHDAMYWYRQDPGQGLRLIYYSQIVNDFQKGDIAEGYSVSREKKESFPLTVTSAQKNPTAFYLCASSARGLSNSPLHFGNGTRLTVT.

This clone was seen more than once but under ten times. The V gene is TRBV19, the J gene TRBJ1-1; D remains ambiguous. The V end was cut by 4 bases, the J end by 5 bases, with 17 bases between. Germline V lookup: CDR1 LNHDA, CDR2 SQIVND (reference sequence). There are 15 residues in the CDR3. Written as DNA, the CDR3 is TGTGCCAGTAGTACCCCGAGAAAAGCGGGGACTGAAGCTTTCTTT. Translated: CASSTPRKAGTEAFF.

V is TRBV27 and J is TRBJ2-3; D is perhaps TRBD1 (5 bases). The CDR3 has 17 residues. Germline lookup yields CDR1 MNHEY and CDR2 SMNVEV (reference sequence). Deletions cut 6 bases from V and 0 bases from J, with 19 bases between. The CDR3, as DNA: TGTGCCAGCAGCAAAATTATTGGCAGGGTTAGCACAGATACGCAGTATTTT. Protein product: CASSKIIGRVSTDTQYF.

The V and J genes are TRBV27 and TRBJ2-3, with 14 bases lining up with TRBD2. This CDR3 has 15 residues. CDR1 and CDR2 from the germline V gene are MNHEY and SMNVEV (reference sequence). V trimming: 5 bases; J trimming: 7 bases; junction bases outside the gene matches: 5. The CDR3 is CASSPRLAGGYTQYF. In DNA form, the CDR3 reads TGTGCCAGCAGTCCGAGACTAGCGGGGGGGTATACGCAGTATTTT.

This clone was seen once. This rearrangement joins TRBV5-6 to TRBJ2-3; D possibly corresponds to TRBD2 (7 bases). The germline CDR1 and CDR2 sequences are SGHDT and YYEEEE. The CDR3 is 16 residues long. Deletions cut 6 bases from V and 0 bases from J, with 17 bases between. CDR3 sequence reads: CASTRPGGSSTDTQYF. The CDR3 DNA sequence: TGTGCCAGCACCCGGCCGGGGGGCTCTAGCACAGATACGCAGTATTTT.

The chain uses TRBV4-1 and TRBJ2-7, with 9 bases that match TRBD1. From germline, CDR1 is MGHRA and CDR2 YSYEKL. The CDR3 is 17 amino acids. The V and J ends lost 2 bases and 6 bases, in that order; junction bases with no gene match: 14. The CDR3 sequence: CASSQLLISGQGGEQYF. The CDR3 coding sequence is TGCGCCAGCAGCCAACTCTTGATCTCGGGACAGGGCGGCGAGCAGTACTTC.

This clone was detected once. The chain links TRBV7-7 to TRBJ2-3; TRBD2 matches 8 bases. CDR1 and CDR2 (germline): SSHAT, FNYEAQ (reference sequence). The junction had 12 bases not matched to a gene; V was cut back by 5 bases and J by 2 bases. The CDR3 is 17 amino acids. The CDR3 region is CASSPTGGQEVTDTQYF. The CDR3, as DNA: TGTGCCAGCAGCCCTACGGGGGGGCAGGAAGTCACAGATACGCAGTATTTT.

This sequence joins TRBV2 and TRBJ1-4, with a tentative D call TRBD1 (6 bases). The germline V gene has CDR1 SNHLY and CDR2 FYNNEI. The length of the CDR3 is 14 residues. V dropped 4 bases and J dropped 9 bases, with 15 bases sitting between them. The CDR3 protein is CASSGQGNSKKLFF. In DNA, the CDR3 is TGTGCCAGCAGTGGGCAGGGGAACTCAAAAAAACTGTTTTTT.

This chain links TRBV4-2 with TRBJ2-1; 7 nucleotides line up with TRBD2. The CDR3 runs to 17 residues. V lost 0 bases, J lost 7 bases, and 12 bases stayed unmatched. CDR1 and CDR2 from the germline V gene are LGHNA and YNFKEQ. The CDR3 region is CASSQETAGGERNEQFF. CDR3 bases: TGTGCCAGCAGCCAAGAGACTGCTGGGGGGGAACGAAATGAGCAGTTCTTC.

The chain has TRBV5-1 and TRBJ1-4, with D unclear. The ends were cut back, 4 bases at V and 8 bases at J, with 21 bases in the middle. The germline gives CDR1 SGHRS, CDR2 YFSETQ. This CDR3 spans 16 amino acids. The CDR3: CASSPRLEELREKLFF. CDR3 nucleotide sequence: TGCGCCAGCAGCCCGCGTCTCGAGGAGCTACGAGAAAAACTGTTTTTT.

The genes are TRBV4-2 and TRBJ1-3, with TRBD1 matching 7 bases. The CDR3 runs 18 residues. Trimming removed 4 bases from V and 0 bases from J; junction bases left unmatched: 12. CDR1 is LGHNA, CDR2 YNFKEQ, per germline. The CDR3: CASSRYWGQQDSGNTIYF. Here the CDR3 DNA reads TGTGCCAGCAGCCGTTACTGGGGACAGCAGGACTCTGGAAACACCATATATTTT.

In nucleotides, the CDR3 is TGTGCCAGCAGCTTGAGGAGCTCTGGAAACACCATATATTTT. This sequence encodes CASSLRSSGNTIYF. This rearrangement joins TRBV7-9 to TRBJ1-3, with unresolved D. The CDR3 covers 14 residues. Germline CDR1 and CDR2: SEHNR and FQNEAQ (reference sequence). V lost 3 bases and J lost 0, with 6 bases in between. Variable domain in full (rest from reference TRBV7-9 and TRBJ1-3): DTGVSQNPRHKITKRGQNVTFRCDPISEHNRLYWYRQTLGQGPEFLTYFQNEAQLEKSRLLSDRFSAERPKGSFSTLEIQRTEQGDSAMYLCASSLRSSGNTIYFGEGSWLTVV.

This chain uses TRBV11-2 with TRBJ1-1, with 9 bases identical to TRBD1. V shed 5 bases, J shed 0 bases, and the junction held 13 bases outside the gene matches. CDR3 size: 18 residues. Germline CDR1 and CDR2: SGHAT and FQNNGV. The CDR3: CASSVGGQGAVMNTEAFF. For the CDR3, the DNA is TGTGCCAGCAGCGTAGGGGGACAGGGTGCCGTAATGAACACTGAAGCTTTCTTT.

The chain has TRBV19 and TRBJ1-1; D gene ambiguous. The CDR3 runs to 13 residues. CDR1 and CDR2 (germline): LNHDA, SQIVND (reference sequence). V was clipped by 4 bases and J by 6 bases, with 12 bases between them. CDR3 coding DNA: TGTGCCAGTAGTACCGGACTTCTCTCTGAAGCTTTCTTT. Protein: CASSTGLLSEAFF.

V gene TRBV6-6 combines with J gene TRBJ1-5; a possible D gene is TRBD1 (6 bases). Deletions cut 4 bases from V and 5 bases from J, with 9 bases between. CDR1 is MNHNY, CDR2 SVGAGI, per germline (reference sequence). The CDR3 is 13 residues long. In DNA form, the CDR3 reads TGTGCCAGCAGTTTACAGGGTTATCAGCCCCAGCATTTT. It is translated as CASSLQGYQPQHF.